Reported below is one T cell receptor beta chain. This entry is derived from a study of blood T cell repertoires in COVID-19. On the study more broadly: From the United States, Italy and Spain came samples of acute and convalescent COVID-19. PBMCs, B-cell-depleted T cells, or T cells were the source of the cDNA or gDNA that made up the material.

Per the study methods: Reference gene primer amplification gave nucleated cell count estimates. Method: immunoSEQ multiplex PCR; TCRdb's copy keeps in-frame clones and lacks some. V and J calls and clone size are copied from that table; D and trimming were computed from the DNA. Of approximately 120,000 clones listed, roughly four fifths were seen once; the top ten hold about 12%. The germline V gene encodes CDR1 SGHRS and CDR2 YFSETQ. The CDR3 consists of 12 residues. V was cut by 4 bases and J by 0 bases, with 4 bases left in between. The genes are TRBV5-1 and TRBJ2-5; no definite D call. Material: peripheral blood. The receptor's source is a man aged 55 to 70 with acute or convalescent COVID-19. The DNA for the CDR3 is TGCGCCAGCAGCACAGACCAAGAGACCCAGTACTTC. It encodes CASSTDQETQYF.